This T cell receptor beta chain came from a study of T cells in Graves' hyperthyroidism and ophthalmopathy. Template material for amplifying TCR beta CDR3 regions consisted of RNA transcripts. RT-PCR in the first round (using the HTBI primer set) targeted the TCR CDR3. TCRdb redid the calling of the multiplex PCR reads with MiXCR, one entry per CDR3 protein. The sample shows around 600,000 distinct CDR3 sequences, roughly 45% of them seen only once. This CDR3 region has 12 residues. V lost 4 bases and J lost 2; bases outside the gene matches: 0. Per germline, CDR1 SQVTM and CDR2 ANQGSEA. Study-level findings and limits: A model using 13 V-J features told ophthalmopathy apart from stable hyperthyroidism.

Every diagnosis used clinical symptoms, serum thyroxine and TRAb, thyroid ultrasound and orbital computed tomography. About this clonotype: Its specificity is not known.

The material sequenced was peripheral blood or thyroid tissue (not recorded which). The V and J genes are TRBV29-1 and TRBJ2-7, with 9 bases fitting TRBD2. This TCR came from an adult man with Graves' disease, either hyperthyroidism or ophthalmopathy (not recorded which). The CDR3 DNA reads as TGCAGCGTTGGACTAGCGGCCTACGAGCAGTACTTC. Residues: CSVGLAAYEQYF.